A selection of T cell receptor beta chains follows, all from one sample in a study of cytomegalovirus exposure and HLA in healthy donors. Produced via immunoSEQ multiplex PCR; TCRdb's table is partial and in-frame only. In the table there are 130,000 or so clones, roughly 77% of which are singletons. The sequenced sample was PBMCs. These receptors all stem from a man between 18 and 35 years old in good health and CMV-seronegative. The CDR3 runs from the conserved cysteine through the conserved F or W. A D gene is named only where the DNA matches it firmly. Not all rows give a size; the values are once, few, many and, for expanded clones, a class.

v_gene	j_gene	abundance	d_gene	CDR3aa	CDR3nt
TRBV5-5	TRBJ2-1	NA	TRBD2	CASSGRGGPSGEQFF	TGTGCCAGCAGCGGACGGGGGGGACCTTCGGGTGAGCAGTTCTTC
TRBV5-1	TRBJ1-3	NA	TRBD1	CASGTGVGNTIYF	TGCGCCAGCGGCACAGGGGTCGGAAACACCATATATTTT
TRBV23-1	TRBJ2-2	NA	TRBD1	CASSQLSKRTGGLAGELFF	TGCGCCAGCAGTCAACTGAGTAAAAGGACAGGGGGTCTCGCCGGGGAGCTGTTTTTT
TRBV29-1	TRBJ1-2	few	TRBD1	CSAYGDRGLPNYGYTF	TGCAGCGCATACGGCGACAGGGGGCTCCCTAACTATGGCTACACCTTC
TRBV9	TRBJ1-2	NA	TRBD1	CASSVDKGANGYTF	TGTGCCAGCAGCGTAGATAAGGGGGCAAATGGCTACACCTTC
TRBV19	TRBJ2-2	NA	TRBD2	CASSIGISGKNTGELFF	TGTGCCAGTAGTATAGGTATCAGCGGGAAGAACACCGGGGAGCTGTTTTTT
TRBV7-9	TRBJ2-5	NA	NA	CASSALEPQETQYF	TGTGCCAGCAGCGCCCTAGAGCCCCAAGAGACCCAGTACTTC
TRBV4-1	TRBJ1-1	NA	NA	CASSQDISTEAFF	TGCGCCAGCAGCCAAGATATCAGCACTGAAGCTTTCTTT
TRBV11-2	TRBJ2-7	NA	TRBD2	CASSSSLAGGFYEQYF	TGTGCCAGCAGCTCCAGCCTAGCGGGGGGTTTCTACGAGCAGTACTTC
TRBV6-6	TRBJ1-6	few	NA	CASSWEGGYNSPLHF	TGTGCCAGCAGTTGGGAGGGGGGGTATAATTCACCCCTCCACTTT
TRBV5-1	TRBJ2-3	NA	NA	CASTTGGADTDTQYF	TGCGCCAGCACAACTGGGGGGGCCGACACAGATACGCAGTATTTT
TRBV5-1	TRBJ2-1	NA	TRBD1	CASSTGTGNEQFF	TGCGCCAGCAGCACCGGGACAGGGAATGAGCAGTTCTTC
TRBV6-1	TRBJ1-6	NA	TRBD1	CASSERRDSNSPLHF	TGTGCCAGCAGTGAAAGGAGGGACAGTAATTCACCCCTCCACTTT
TRBV9	TRBJ2-2	few	TRBD1	CASSPRTGTDTGELFF	TGTGCCAGCAGCCCCCGGACAGGGACGGACACCGGGGAGCTGTTTTTT
TRBV2	TRBJ2-5	NA	TRBD2	CASRGRLAGGGETQYF	TGTGCCAGCAGGGGTAGACTAGCGGGGGGAGGGGAGACCCAGTACTTC
TRBV6-5	TRBJ1-2	NA	NA	CASRQDTRPIGYTF	TGTGCCAGCAGACAGGATACAAGACCTATCGGCTACACCTTC
TRBV18	TRBJ1-1	NA	NA	CASSSQGNTEAFF	TGTGCCAGCTCATCTCAGGGGAACACTGAAGCTTTCTTT
TRBV7-3	TRBJ2-3	NA	NA	CASSLEEGGAIDTQYF	TGTGCCAGCAGCTTAGAAGAGGGGGGGGCTATAGATACGCAGTATTTT
TRBV21-1	TRBJ1-5	NA	NA	CASSKVGATMHSNQPQHF	TGTGCCAGCAGCAAAGTGGGGGCAACTATGCATAGCAATCAGCCCCAGCATTTT
TRBV5-5	TRBJ1-5	NA	TRBD1	CASSLWDRGYQPQHF	TGTGCCAGCAGCTTGTGGGACAGGGGCTATCAGCCCCAGCATTTT
TRBV5-1	TRBJ1-5	NA	NA	CASSLEQGVQPQHF	TGCGCCAGCAGCTTGGAACAGGGAGTCCAGCCCCAGCATTTT
TRBV6-1	TRBJ1-5	NA	NA	CASKSGRYSNQPQHF	TGTGCCAGCAAGAGCGGGAGATATAGCAATCAGCCCCAGCATTTT
TRBV18	TRBJ1-2	NA	TRBD1	CASSPGTGNYGYTF	TGTGCCAGCTCTCCCGGGACAGGAAACTATGGCTACACCTTC
TRBV19	TRBJ2-3	NA	TRBD2	CASSPSGGLTDTQYF	TGTGCCAGTAGTCCGTCGGGGGGACTCACAGATACGCAGTATTTT
TRBV25-1	TRBJ1-1	few	TRBD1	CASRTGFGMNTEAFF	TGTGCCAGCAGGACAGGGTTTGGGATGAACACTGAAGCTTTCTTT
TRBV11-2	TRBJ1-5	few	NA	CASSLDRGNQPQHF	TGTGCCAGCAGCTTAGACAGGGGAAATCAGCCCCAGCATTTT
TRBV11-3	TRBJ2-5	NA	TRBD2	CASTQHSRGGLETQYF	TGTGCCAGCACCCAACACTCGCGGGGGGGCCTCGAGACCCAGTACTTC
TRBV7-9	TRBJ1-2	NA	TRBD1	CASSFAGGHYGYTF	TGTGCCAGCAGCTTCGCAGGGGGGCACTATGGCTACACCTTC
TRBV13	TRBJ2-7	few	TRBD2	CASSSGLAGPYEQYF	TGTGCCAGCAGCTCGGGACTAGCGGGACCCTACGAGCAGTACTTC
TRBV10-3	TRBJ2-2	few	TRBD2	CAISGGGGTGELFF	TGTGCCATCAGTGGGGGCGGGGGCACCGGGGAGCTGTTTTTT
TRBV10-2	TRBJ2-7	NA	NA	CASSVDRSYEQYF	TGCGCCAGCAGCGTCGACAGATCCTACGAGCAGTACTTC
TRBV28	TRBJ1-1	NA	NA	CASSLGQEAFF	TGTGCCAGCAGTTTAGGGCAGGAAGCTTTCTTT
TRBV5-1	TRBJ1-5	NA	TRBD1	CASSLRQGGNQPQHF	TGCGCCAGCAGCTTGAGACAGGGAGGCAATCAGCCCCAGCATTTT
TRBV2	TRBJ2-1	NA	NA	CASSDLQNNEQFF	TGTGCCAGCAGTGATTTACAGAACAATGAGCAGTTCTTC
TRBV5-4	TRBJ2-5	few	NA	CASSPGETQYF	TGTGCCAGCAGCCCGGGGGAGACCCAGTACTTC
TRBV9	TRBJ2-2	NA	TRBD2	CASSVGGGDTGELFF	TGTGCCAGCAGCGTAGGGGGGGGAGACACCGGGGAGCTGTTTTTT
TRBV5-6	TRBJ2-4	NA	NA	CASSFDRDSYIQYF	TGTGCCAGCAGCTTCGACAGGGACTCGTACATTCAGTACTTC
TRBV14	TRBJ1-2	NA	TRBD1	CASSRPGTGGSGYTF	TGTGCCAGCAGCCGCCCCGGGACAGGGGGCTCTGGCTACACCTTC
TRBV7-9	TRBJ1-1	NA	TRBD1	CASSLMTGWEAFF	TGTGCCAGCAGCTTAATGACAGGGTGGGAAGCTTTCTTT